This TCR beta chain was documented in a study of cytomegalovirus exposure and HLA in healthy donors. A multiplex PCR was run with 60 Vbeta primers and 13 Jbeta primers. The protocol was immunoSEQ multiplex PCR, while the TCRdb copy is restricted to in-frame clones and leaves out a portion. Found here are about 82,000 clones; the top ten clones hold around 1.1%. Per the germline V gene, CDR1 is SGHTA and CDR2 is FQGNSA. The V segment lost 5 bases and the J segment 5 bases; nucleotides outside the gene matches: 10. This CDR3 contains 16 residues. This clonotype originated in a woman in her twenties or thirties in good health and CMV-seronegative. Sequencing used PBMCs. The V call is TRBV7-2, the J call TRBJ2-2; TRBD2 aligns across 8 bases. In DNA, the CDR3 is TGTGCCAGCAGCCTAGGACTAGCTAGGAGGACCGGGGAGCTGTTTTTT. Its protein product is CASSLGLARRTGELFF.